A selection of T cell receptor beta chains follows, all from one sample in a study of blood T cell repertoires in COVID-19. Produced via immunoSEQ multiplex PCR; TCRdb's table is partial and in-frame only. Here the sample spans about 65,000 clones, approximately 95% being singletons. Material for sequencing was peripheral blood. The receptor source for this set is a man in his 70s with active COVID-19. Each CDR3 is given with its conserved first and last residue. Each record gives: V gene, clone size, J gene, CDR3 protein. Clone size is not always given. Where it is, it says once, few, many or a class for expanded clones.

>TRBV6-5|NA|TRBJ1-5
CASSYGTQGPKPQHF
>TRBV25-1|NA|TRBJ1-1
CASTIQLEGNTEAFF
>TRBV6-6|NA|TRBJ2-3
CASIQRRRQGGDTQYF
>TRBV2|few|TRBJ1-6
CATHAQGKNSPLHF
>TRBV5-3|NA|TRBJ2-5
CARSETSGGRFGTQYF
>TRBV6-5|NA|TRBJ1-2
CASTDPGSGYTF
>TRBV19|NA|TRBJ1-1
CASKTGGAGNTEAFF
>TRBV6-5|NA|TRBJ2-5
CASSPPGAGTQYF
>TRBV5-1|NA|TRBJ1-6
CASSSGQRYNSPLHF
>TRBV27|NA|TRBJ1-2
CASRPGGVNYGYTF
>TRBV3-1/TRBV3-2|NA|TRBJ1-2
CASSLGPNYGYTF
>TRBV6-6|NA|TRBJ2-3
CASRPGGTDTQYF
>TRBV4-1|NA|TRBJ1-1
CASSQGGGFGSNTEAFF
>TRBV4-1|NA|TRBJ2-3
CASSRQRGGLSDTQYF
>TRBV7-6|NA|TRBJ2-5
CASSPWGWEAGGETQYF
>TRBV29-1|NA|TRBJ2-1
CSVGSSGENEQFF
>TRBV9|NA|TRBJ2-1
CASSRGTGDGEQFF
>TRBV12-3/TRBV12-4|NA|TRBJ2-3
CASSPHAVDTQYF
>TRBV5-4|NA|TRBJ1-1
CASSLTRDTEAFF
>TRBV11-2|NA|TRBJ1-2
CASSSTTGRDTF
>TRBV29-1|NA|TRBJ1-1
CSVSGLGTEAFF
>TRBV28|NA|TRBJ1-3
CASSPDSSGNTIYF
>TRBV4-3|NA|TRBJ2-1
CASSQEYIRTGEDNEQFF
>TRBV15|once|TRBJ1-1
CATSRDLFSRENTEAFF
>TRBV7-2|once|TRBJ1-2
CASSTRDRDHGYTF
>TRBV12-3/TRBV12-4|NA|TRBJ2-2
CASRDYNTGELFF
>TRBV5-1|few|TRBJ1-1
CASSPGQVRMGTEAFF
>TRBV15|once|TRBJ1-5
CATSRDQGSNQPQHF
>TRBV27|NA|TRBJ2-3
CASSSGRSTDTQYF
>TRBV6-5|NA|TRBJ1-2
CASSYSLGRYDGYTF
>TRBV5-1|few|TRBJ2-6
CASSLAGGPGANVLTF
>TRBV5-1|NA|TRBJ2-5
CASSFLSQETQYF
>TRBV24-1|NA|TRBJ2-2
CATSGRQGSRLDTGELFF
>TRBV12-3/TRBV12-4|NA|TRBJ1-4
CASSLREVEKLFF
>TRBV19|NA|TRBJ2-1
CASRPGQGNEQFF
>TRBV18|NA|TRBJ1-1
CASSPTATTEAFF
>TRBV7-9|NA|TRBJ2-5
CASSDLGTSRETQYF
>TRBV9|NA|TRBJ2-3
CASSVGGGLKTDTQYF
>TRBV9|NA|TRBJ2-1
CASSVARIEYNEQFF
>TRBV28|NA|TRBJ2-4
CASSFSGIAKNIQYF